Listed below are T cell receptor beta chains from one sample, sequenced in a study of blood T cell repertoires in COVID-19. Profiling relied on immunoSEQ multiplex PCR, and the TCRdb table lists in-frame clones only, not all of them. The sample consists of about half a million clones, 70% to 90% of them appearing once. The sequenced sample consisted of peripheral blood. The receptors here all came from a human donor in a cohort sampled during active COVID-19. The CDR3 runs from the conserved cysteine through the conserved F or W. D genes are given only for firm matches. The size of a clone is reported for some rows only, either as once, few or many, or as a class for expanded clones.

D	length	V	size	J	DNA	CDR3
TRBD1	14	TRBV7-9	-	TRBJ1-1	TGTGCCAGCAGCTATACAGGGGGCAAGACTGAAGCTTTCTTT	CASSYTGGKTEAFF
-	13	TRBV29-1	few	TRBJ1-1	TGCAGCGTTGAGGTTGCGAGGAACACTGAAGCTTTCTTT	CSVEVARNTEAFF
-	16	TRBV5-5	once	TRBJ2-6	TGTGCCAGCAGCTCGGCGGAAAAGGCTGGGGCCAACGTCCTGACTTTC	CASSSAEKAGANVLTF
TRBD1	16	TRBV5-1	-	TRBJ2-7	TGCGCCAGCAGCTTGACACCCGGGACAGGGCGGGACGAGCAGTACTTC	CASSLTPGTGRDEQYF
TRBD1	15	TRBV7-2	once	TRBJ1-1	TGTGCCAGCAGCTCCCTTGGGACAGTAAACACTGAAGCTTTCTTT	CASSSLGTVNTEAFF
-	14	TRBV6-5	-	TRBJ1-1	TGTGCCAGCAGTTACGCGTCTAAGGGGACTGAAGCTTTCTTT	CASSYASKGTEAFF
-	11	TRBV28	-	TRBJ1-6	TGTGCCACTAGGAGCAGTTCACCCCTCCACTTT	CATRSSSPLHF
TRBD2	16	TRBV5-1	-	TRBJ2-5	TGCGCCAGCAGCCAAACCCTACTAGCGTTCGAGAAGACCCAGTACTTC	CASSQTLLAFEKTQYF
-	17	TRBV5-1	-	TRBJ2-6	TGCGCCAGCAGCTTGGGGCAGGATTTCTCTGGGGCCAACGTCCTGACTTTC	CASSLGQDFSGANVLTF
-	14	TRBV27	few	TRBJ2-7	TGTGCCAGCGGAGGACCTGGGGAATCCTACGAGCAGTACTTC	CASGGPGESYEQYF
TRBD1	15	TRBV3-1/TRBV3-2	-	TRBJ1-5	TGTGCCAGCAGCCAACGACAGGGGACGGGACAGCCCCAGCATTTT	CASSQRQGTGQPQHF
TRBD2	18	TRBV11-2	-	TRBJ2-7	TGTGCCAGCAGCTTAGGCCCTCAGGCTAGCGGGAGGGCCTACGAGCAGTACTTC	CASSLGPQASGRAYEQYF
TRBD1	16	TRBV24-1	-	TRBJ2-1	TGTGCCACCAGTGATCCCGGGACAGGGATTAACAATGAGCAGTTCTTC	CATSDPGTGINNEQFF
TRBD2	18	TRBV15	-	TRBJ2-5	TGTGCCACCAGCAGTGTAGGACTAGCCGGGGGGCGGCAAGAGACCCAGTACTTC	CATSSVGLAGGRQETQYF
-	15	TRBV14	-	TRBJ2-7	TGTGCCAGCAGCCAAGATTGGGCAGCCCTGGGCGAGCAGTACTTC	CASSQDWAALGEQYF
TRBD1	12	TRBV28	-	TRBJ1-1	TGTGCCAGCAGGGACAGGCTTACTGAAGCTTTCTTT	CASRDRLTEAFF
-	14	TRBV28	-	TRBJ2-7	TGTGCCAGCAGTGGCTCGGACGGGACCTACGAGCAGTACTTC	CASSGSDGTYEQYF
TRBD2	15	TRBV28	-	TRBJ2-7	TGTGCCAGCAGCCCCTCACTAGCGGGAGTCCAAGAGCAGTACTTC	CASSPSLAGVQEQYF
TRBD1	16	TRBV3-1/TRBV3-2	-	TRBJ2-1	TGTGCCAGCAGACCCAACCCGGGACAGGGGGCCAATGAGCAGTTCTTC	CASRPNPGQGANEQFF
TRBD1	15	TRBV6-4	-	TRBJ2-1	TGTGCCAGCAGTGTACTACAGGGGGCCCACAATGAGCAGTTCTTC	CASSVLQGAHNEQFF
TRBD1	14	TRBV7-3	once	TRBJ2-5	TGTGCCAGCAGCTTAAGGGCCAGGGGGGAGACCCAGTACTTC	CASSLRARGETQYF
-	11	TRBV7-9	-	TRBJ1-1	TGTGCCAGCAGCTTAAGGAGTGAAGCTTTCTTT	CASSLRSEAFF
-	14	TRBV3-1/TRBV3-2	-	TRBJ2-7	TGTGCCAGCAGCCAAGACGCGCAGCGGAACGAGCAGTACTTC	CASSQDAQRNEQYF
TRBD2	18	TRBV9	-	TRBJ2-3	TGTGCCAGCAGCGCCGGGTTAGCGGGAGGGCTTGGCACAGATACGCAGTATTTT	CASSAGLAGGLGTDTQYF
TRBD1	15	TRBV7-9	few	TRBJ1-6	TGTGCCAGCAGCTCAACCGGGACAGCCTATTCACCCCTCCACTTT	CASSSTGTAYSPLHF
TRBD2	15	TRBV6-5	-	TRBJ2-7	TGTGCCAGCACCCCGTCCGGGACTAGCGACTACGAGCAGTACTTC	CASTPSGTSDYEQYF
TRBD2	15	TRBV2	-	TRBJ2-1	TGTGCCAGCAGTGCGGGACTAGCGGGCTACAATGAGCAGTTCTTC	CASSAGLAGYNEQFF
-	14	TRBV30	-	TRBJ1-4	TGTGCCTGGAGCAGAGGGCCCGTCTCTGAAAAACTGTTTTTT	CAWSRGPVSEKLFF
TRBD2	15	TRBV27	-	TRBJ2-1	TGTGCCAGCAGGCCTACTCTAGCGGGGTCCAATGAGCAGTTCTTC	CASRPTLAGSNEQFF
-	13	TRBV5-1	-	TRBJ1-1	TGCGCCAGCAGCTCACCTCTGACAGCTGAAGCTTTCTTT	CASSSPLTAEAFF
TRBD1	14	TRBV18	-	TRBJ1-1	TGTGCCAGCTCCCTAGGACAGGGCAACACTGAAGCTTTCTTT	CASSLGQGNTEAFF
-	15	TRBV12-2	-	TRBJ2-1	TGTGCAAGTCGCTTTAACGGGAGTCCTAGTGATGAGCAGTTCTTC	CASRFNGSPSDEQFF
TRBD1	14	TRBV10-1	-	TRBJ2-2	TGCGCCAGCAATATGAACAGGGGCACCGGGGAGCTGTTTTTT	CASNMNRGTGELFF
-	15	TRBV30	few	TRBJ1-2	TGTGCCTGGAGTATTCAGGCAGGGCGAAGATATGGCTACACCTTC	CAWSIQAGRRYGYTF
-	15	TRBV30	-	TRBJ2-3	TGTGCCTGGAGTGCCGCGAGGGGGAACGCAGATACGCAGTATTTT	CAWSAARGNADTQYF
TRBD1	15	TRBV27	-	TRBJ1-5	TGTGCCAGCAGTTCGATGGGGGACAGGGAACAGCCCCAGCATTTT	CASSSMGDREQPQHF